This T cell receptor beta chain was recovered during a study of blood T cell repertoires in COVID-19. Here immunoSEQ multiplex PCR was the method, and the copy in TCRdb shows in-frame clones only, minus some. The sample lists about 180,000 clones, 85% to 90% occurring once. The CDR3 extends over 14 amino acids. The V end was cut by 5 bases, the J end by 0 bases, with 8 bases between. The V gene's germline CDR1 is MDHEN and CDR2 SYDVKM. This clonotype was obtained from a woman aged 25 to 45 with active or convalescent COVID-19. This rearrangement joins TRBV28 to TRBJ1-3; D gene ambiguous. Sequencing was performed on peripheral blood. CDR3 sequence (DNA): TGTGCCAGCAGTCTACCCGGCTCTGGAAACACCATATATTTT. Its translation: CASSLPGSGNTIYF.